Listed below are T cell receptor beta chains from one sample, sequenced in a study of T-cell memory formation after mild COVID-19. TCRdb itself ran the 5' RACE reads through MiXCR, one entry per CDR3 protein. In the table there are around 340,000 distinct CDR3 sequences, roughly 21% of which are singletons. Sequencing input: PBMCs or a T cell subset sorted from them (not recorded which). The origin of the receptors is an adult woman who had mild COVID-19 (a few samples of this study predate the infection). Cell type and time point are not known. Each CDR3 is given with its conserved first and last residue. D genes are given only for firm matches. Clone sizes are given selectively: once, few, many, or a class where the clone is expanded.

TRBV7-6	TRBJ1-2	NA	NA	CASSPSRRSGYTF	TGTGCCAGCAGCCCATCCCGGCGTTCCGGCTACACCTTC
TRBV18	TRBJ2-3	NA	TRBD2	CASHLGLAGAHTQYF	TGTGCCAGCCACCTAGGACTAGCGGGAGCACATACGCAGTATTTT
TRBV14	TRBJ2-3	NA	NA	CASSPQSNTQYF	TGTGCCAGCAGCCCCCAGTCGAATACGCAGTATTTT
TRBV6-2/TRBV6-3	TRBJ2-1	NA	NA	CASRRQRNEQFF	TGTGCCAGCAGGAGACAGCGCAATGAGCAGTTCTTC
TRBV6-5	TRBJ2-1	NA	TRBD2	CASSTPRARLAGYNEQFF	TGTGCCAGCAGTACCCCTAGGGCTCGACTAGCGGGCTACAATGAGCAGTTCTTC
TRBV5-6	TRBJ2-1	few	TRBD2	CASSLGAGTSDEQFF	TGTGCCAGCAGCTTGGGAGCGGGAACCTCGGATGAGCAGTTCTTC
TRBV7-6	TRBJ1-1	many	TRBD1	CASSRDSGAGDTEAFF	TGTGCCAGCAGCCGGGACAGTGGGGCAGGCGACACTGAAGCTTTCTTT
TRBV4-1	TRBJ2-1	NA	TRBD2	CASSPPGGVWRQFF	TGCGCCAGCAGTCCCCCTGGGGGGGTCTGGAGGCAGTTCTTC
TRBV5-4	TRBJ2-6	NA	NA	CASSPSGDGSGANVLTF	TGTGCCAGCAGCCCTTCAGGGGACGGCTCTGGGGCCAACGTCCTGACTTTC
TRBV12-3/TRBV12-4	TRBJ1-5	NA	NA	CASSFQLGQPQHF	TGTGCCAGCAGTTTTCAGCTGGGTCAGCCCCAGCATTTT
TRBV19	TRBJ2-2	NA	NA	CASMAGTTNTGELFF	TGTGCCAGTATGGCAGGGACGACGAACACCGGGGAGCTGTTTTTT
TRBV2	TRBJ1-2	few	NA	CASSDTIALWSYTF	TGTGCCAGCAGTGATACTATTGCCTTATGGAGCTACACCTTC
TRBV27	TRBJ1-6	NA	NA	CASRPLGGGHRGSPLHF	TGTGCCAGCAGACCCTTAGGCGGGGGACATCGAGGTTCACCCCTCCACTTT
TRBV5-1	TRBJ2-3	NA	NA	CASSLGASWDSDTQYF	TGCGCCAGCAGCCTGGGGGCTAGCTGGGATTCGGATACGCAGTATTTT
TRBV6-5	TRBJ2-1	many	TRBD2	CASSSPAWGLAGENEQFF	TGTGCCAGCAGTTCCCCCGCGTGGGGACTAGCGGGAGAGAATGAGCAGTTCTTC
TRBV12-3/TRBV12-4	TRBJ2-5	few	NA	CAIARLIEGETQYF	TGTGCCATCGCGCGGCTGATCGAGGGGGAGACCCAGTACTTC
TRBV27	TRBJ1-1	NA	NA	CASSWAGSGNTEAFF	TGTGCCAGCAGCTGGGCAGGGTCAGGGAACACTGAAGCTTTCTTT
TRBV7-6	TRBJ2-7	few	TRBD2	CASSLERGGSYEQYF	TGTGCCAGCAGCTTAGAGCGGGGGGGTTCCTACGAGCAGTACTTC
TRBV12-3/TRBV12-4	TRBJ1-5	NA	NA	CASSFTPAINQPQHF	TGTGCCAGCAGTTTTACCCCCGCAATCAATCAGCCCCAGCATTTT
TRBV20-1	TRBJ2-1	NA	TRBD2	CSASHPIEGGRHEQFF	TGCAGTGCTTCCCACCCAATCGAGGGAGGGCGACATGAGCAGTTCTTC
TRBV9	TRBJ2-1	many	TRBD2	CASSVDAGVEQFF	TGTGCCAGCAGCGTAGACGCGGGAGTTGAGCAGTTCTTC
TRBV25-1	TRBJ2-1	NA	NA	CASRGAGSGEQFF	TGTGCCAGCAGGGGGGCAGGGAGCGGGGAGCAGTTCTTC
TRBV30	TRBJ2-3	few	NA	CAWSVILPGTDTQYF	TGTGCCTGGAGTGTAATCCTCCCAGGGACAGATACGCAGTATTTT
TRBV15	TRBJ1-5	NA	NA	CATSRDRGGGQPQHF	TGTGCCACCAGCAGAGATCGGGGGGGCGGTCAGCCCCAGCATTTT
TRBV5-1	TRBJ2-7	few	NA	CASSFGEADYYEQYF	TGCGCCAGCAGCTTTGGGGAGGCAGATTACTACGAGCAGTACTTC
TRBV3-1	TRBJ2-7	NA	TRBD1	CASSQNTGGEQYF	TGTGCCAGCAGCCAAAACACAGGGGGAGAGCAGTACTTC
TRBV6-4	TRBJ2-1	many	NA	CASSDSDGSSYNEQFF	TGTGCCAGCAGTGACTCAGACGGTAGCTCCTACAATGAGCAGTTCTTC
TRBV18	TRBJ1-5	few	NA	CASSPQFQSNQPQHF	TGTGCCAGCTCACCACAGTTTCAGAGCAATCAGCCCCAGCATTTT
TRBV6-5	TRBJ2-5	few	NA	CASSYYVGGGETQYF	TGTGCCAGCAGTTACTACGTAGGGGGGGGAGAGACCCAGTACTTC
TRBV14	TRBJ1-1	NA	NA	CASQFGRGTEAFF	TGTGCCTCTCAATTTGGTCGGGGCACTGAAGCTTTCTTT
TRBV4-2	TRBJ1-3	NA	NA	CASSQDRTAGNTIYF	TGTGCCAGCAGCCAAGATAGGACAGCTGGAAACACCATATATTTT
TRBV24-1	TRBJ1-2	NA	TRBD1	CATSDSSGTGGVDGYTF	TGTGCCACCAGTGACTCCTCCGGGACAGGGGGAGTTGATGGCTACACCTTC
TRBV30	TRBJ1-1	few	NA	CAWSIGWGTEAFF	TGTGCCTGGAGTATTGGGTGGGGGACTGAAGCTTTCTTT
TRBV7-2	TRBJ2-2	NA	TRBD1	CASSPQGWGTGELFF	TGTGCCAGCAGCCCACAGGGGTGGGGCACCGGGGAGCTGTTTTTT
TRBV7-9	TRBJ2-5	NA	TRBD2	CASSSSGRAPQETQYF	TGTGCCAGCAGCTCTAGCGGGAGGGCCCCCCAAGAGACCCAGTACTTC
TRBV9	TRBJ1-4	few	NA	CASSVGAGREKLFF	TGTGCCAGCAGCGTTGGGGCAGGGCGTGAAAAACTGTTTTTT
TRBV9	TRBJ2-3	few	TRBD1	CASSVLVIGQVGPDTQYF	TGTGCCAGCAGCGTCCTAGTTATCGGACAGGTGGGGCCAGATACGCAGTATTTT
TRBV7-6	TRBJ2-3	few	NA	CASSTMSTDTQYF	TGTGCCAGCAGCACAATGAGCACAGATACGCAGTATTTT
TRBV7-9	TRBJ2-7	NA	NA	CASSATEPATYEQYF	TGTGCCAGCAGTGCAACTGAACCCGCTACCTACGAGCAGTACTTC
TRBV2	TRBJ2-3	NA	NA	CASISPLAGLGPDTQYF	TGTGCCAGCATCTCCCCTCTGGCGGGACTGGGGCCAGATACGCAGTATTTT
TRBV7-2	TRBJ2-7	NA	TRBD1	CASSWDRFEQYF	TGTGCCAGCAGCTGGGACAGGTTCGAGCAGTACTTC
TRBV6-5	TRBJ1-1	NA	NA	CATGSGTEAFF	TGTGCCACCGGGTCGGGGACTGAAGCTTTCTTT